These 5 T cell receptor beta chains share one sample of origin, sequenced in a study of blood T cell repertoires in COVID-19. TCRdb's table, derived via immunoSEQ multiplex PCR, lists solely in-frame clones and lacks some. The sample has about 140,000 clones; about 83% are singletons. Specimen: peripheral blood. All receptors come from a woman aged 45-59 years with active or convalescent COVID-19.

The chain is built from TRBV6-6 and TRBJ2-2, with D perhaps TRBD2 (5 bases). This CDR3 region has 14 residues. Germline V gene lookup returns CDR1 MNHNY and CDR2 SVGAGI (reference sequence). Between the trimmed V and J ends, which lost 6 bases and 1 base, there was a span of 9 bases. CDR3 in amino acids: CASSQGLNTGELFF. CDR3 nucleotide sequence: TGTGCCAGCAGCCAAGGACTGAACACCGGGGAGCTGTTTTTT.

The chain recombines TRBV4-1 with TRBJ1-3, with D unresolved. There are 18 residues in the CDR3. Trimming left V 2 bases short and J 0 bases short, with 17 bases between. Per germline, CDR1 MGHRA and CDR2 YSYEKL. The CDR3 nucleotides read TGCGCCAGCAGCCAATGGGCCGATCTACCATTCTCTGGAAACACCATATATTTT. Its protein is CASSQWADLPFSGNTIYF.

The V and J genes are TRBV7-2 and TRBJ1-5; no clear D. Germline V gene lookup returns CDR1 SGHTA and CDR2 FQGNSA. V lost 4 bases and J 4 bases, leaving 5 bases between the germline ends. The CDR3 is 12 amino acids. For the CDR3, the DNA is TGTGCCAGCAGCTCCCTTAATCAGCCCCAGCATTTT. This gives the protein CASSSLNQPQHF.

The chain has TRBV12-3 or TRBV12-4 and TRBJ2-7, with a tentative D call TRBD2 (5 bases). There are 12 residues in the CDR3. The V end was cut by 5 bases, the J end by 3 bases, with 8 bases between. CDR3 sequence: CASSHGIYEQYF. CDR3 DNA: TGTGCCAGCAGTCACGGGATCTACGAGCAGTACTTC.

The chain links TRBV19 to TRBJ2-7, with 7 bases aligning to TRBD2. Germline V lookup: CDR1 LNHDA, CDR2 SQIVND (reference sequence). The CDR3 extends over 15 amino acids. J was trimmed by 0 bases and V by 4 bases; bases with no gene match: 6. CDR3 nucleotide sequence: TGTGCCAGTAGTAAGTCCTGGGGGGGCTCCTACGAGCAGTACTTC. As protein: CASSKSWGGSYEQYF.